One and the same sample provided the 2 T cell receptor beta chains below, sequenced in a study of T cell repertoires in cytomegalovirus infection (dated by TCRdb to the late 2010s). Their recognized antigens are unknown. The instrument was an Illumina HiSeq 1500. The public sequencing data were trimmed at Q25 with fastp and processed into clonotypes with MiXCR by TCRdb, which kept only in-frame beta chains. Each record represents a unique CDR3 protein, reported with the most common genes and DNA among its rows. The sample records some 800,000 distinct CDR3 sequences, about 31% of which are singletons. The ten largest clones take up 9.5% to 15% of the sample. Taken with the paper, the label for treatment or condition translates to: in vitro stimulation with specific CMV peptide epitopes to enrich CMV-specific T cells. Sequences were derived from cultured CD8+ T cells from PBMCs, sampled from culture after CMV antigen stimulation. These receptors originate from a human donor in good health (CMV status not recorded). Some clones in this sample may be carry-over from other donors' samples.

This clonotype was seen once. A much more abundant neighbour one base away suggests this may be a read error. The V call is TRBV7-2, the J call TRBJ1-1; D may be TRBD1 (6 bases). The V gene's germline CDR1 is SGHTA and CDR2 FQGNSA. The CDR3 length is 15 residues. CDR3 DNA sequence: TGTGCCAGCAGCTTAAGCGGGGCTTGGGACACTGAAGTTTTCTTT. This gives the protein CASSLSGAWDTEVFF.

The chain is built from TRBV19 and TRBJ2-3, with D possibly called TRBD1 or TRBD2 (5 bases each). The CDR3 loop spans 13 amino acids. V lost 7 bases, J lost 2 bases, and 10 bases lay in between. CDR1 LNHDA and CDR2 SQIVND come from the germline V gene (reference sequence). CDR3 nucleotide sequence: TGTGCCAGTATCGAGGGGAACACAGATACGCAGTATTTT. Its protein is CASIEGNTDTQYF.